This T cell receptor (beta chain) was recovered during a study of OX40 agonist ivuxolimab in advanced cancers. Study overall: Ivuxolimab, an antibody that agonizes OX40 (CD134), was administered to the patients. Study-level results: On average, a greater number of expanded clones characterised CD8+ T cells relative to CD4+.

About this clone: Its specificity is not known. Because the CDR3's place on the DNA is in doubt, the DNA is left out and the CDR3 is given as listed by TCRdb.

The germline CDR1 and CDR2 sequences are SGHNT and YENEEA. With termini counted, the CDR3 has 16 amino acids. Produced via immunoSEQ multiplex PCR; TCRdb's table is partial and in-frame only. The sample has around 94,000 clones, around 85% seen once. Sample: CD4+ or CD8+ T cells sorted from blood, taken in a trial of the OX40 agonist ivuxolimab. The sequence was obtained from an adult with an advanced solid tumor such as melanoma, head and neck, liver or kidney cancer. The V call is TRBV11-3, the J call TRBJ2-3; TRBD1 is taken as the D call from the table, unchecked against the DNA. The CDR3: CASSSSPGHSTDTQYF.